This T cell receptor beta chain was obtained from a study of T cells after yellow fever vaccination. Study in general: Sorting by CD3, CD45RA, CCR7 and CD95 gave EM, EMRA, CM and Tscm subsets. Notes on the study in general: Booster samples showed a return of most primary-vaccination clones (around 96% CD4, around 88% CD8). There was a small share of clonotypes that showed up in both the CD4 and CD8 compartments.

This clonotype was detected many times. Template switching by 5'RACE produced TCR cDNA, adding a universal primer site and UMIs. TCRdb independently ran MiXCR on the 5' RACE reads; one entry per CDR3 protein. The sample lists tens of thousands of distinct CDR3 sequences, 3% to 4% occurring once. This CDR3 region has 16 residues. With V trimmed by 8 bases and J by 5 bases, 11 bases remained unmatched. The V gene's germline CDR1 is SGHTA and CDR2 FQGNSA. The receptor comes from a man between 18 and 29 years old who received the YFV17D yellow fever vaccine. Sequencing used PBMCs, either bulk or a sorted T-cell subset (CD4+, CD8+, memory, or dextramer-sorted; not recorded which), obtained 45 days after the first yellow fever vaccination. The V and J genes are TRBV7-2 and TRBJ2-2, with 10 bases matching TRBD1. The CDR3, as DNA: TGTGCCAGCCCCCACCCGGGGACAGGGGTTACCGGGGAGCTGTTTTTT. The encoded protein is CASPHPGTGVTGELFF. Supplemented by reference TRBV7-2 and TRBJ2-2, the full variable domain reads GAGVSQSPSNKVTEKGKDVELRCDPISGHTALYWYRQSLGQGLEFLIYFQGNSAPDKSGLPSDRFSAERTGGSVSTLTIQRTQQEDSAVYLCASPHPGTGVTGELFFGEGSRLTVL.